Presented here are 24 T cell receptor beta chains from one specimen sequenced in a study of cytomegalovirus exposure and HLA in healthy donors. PCR involved 60 Vbeta and 13 Jbeta primers. Data came from immunoSEQ multiplex PCR; TCRdb stores just in-frame clones and leaves some out. The sample contains 85,000 to 100,000 clones, around 59% of which appear only once. Sequencing input: PBMCs. The receptors come from a human donor in good health.

This clone appeared a few times. The J gene is TRBJ1-2, the V gene TRBV6-5, with a possible D match to TRBD1 (6 bases). The CDR3 contains 14 residues. V lost 6 bases to trimming and J lost 7 bases, with 18 bases between them. Germline CDR1 is MNHEY and CDR2 is SVGAGI. CDR3 nucleotide sequence: TGTGCCAGCAGAGCACCTAGGGGGTTGGGTGGCTACACCTTC. Translation gives CASRAPRGLGGYTF.

This clone has a handful of counts. The chain links TRBV13 to TRBJ2-7; 8 positions match TRBD1. The J segment lost 4 bases and the V segment lost 5 bases, leaving 13 bases of the junction unmatched. Germline lookup yields CDR1 PRHDT and CDR2 FYEKMQ (reference sequence). This CDR3 is 16 amino acids long. The CDR3 loop is CASSRTSGTGAYEQYF. CDR3 nucleotides: TGTGCCAGCAGCCGAACCTCCGGGACAGGAGCGTACGAGCAGTACTTC.

The chain has TRBV4-1 and TRBJ1-2; D possibly corresponds to TRBD1 (6 bases). The length of the CDR3 is 14 residues. V dropped 4 bases and J dropped 6 bases, with 15 bases sitting between them. Germline lookup yields CDR1 MGHRA and CDR2 YSYEKL. The CDR3 reads CASSPTGGQNGYTF. CDR3 nucleotide sequence: TGCGCCAGCAGCCCAACGGGGGGCCAGAATGGCTACACCTTC.

This rearrangement joins TRBV2 to TRBJ2-2; D uncertain. Germline lookup yields CDR1 SNHLY and CDR2 FYNNEI. Trimming stripped 4 bases from V and 4 bases from J, with 10 bases between. The CDR3 runs to 14 residues. DNA for the CDR3: TGTGCCAGCAGTGGGGCCGCCCCCACCGGGGAGCTGTTTTTT. Encoded protein: CASSGAAPTGELFF.

The chain joins TRBV7-2 to TRBJ1-5; no firm D call. The CDR3 runs to 15 residues. Germline CDR1 and CDR2: SGHTA and FQGNSA. V gave up 6 bases and J gave up 0 bases, with 12 bases separating them. CDR3 DNA sequence: TGTGCCAGCAGTAACTCGGTTTATAGCAATCAGCCCCAGCATTTT. Its protein product is CASSNSVYSNQPQHF.

There are a few counts of this clone. The chain carries TRBV14 and TRBJ1-2, with D possibly matching TRBD1 (5 bases). The CDR3 is 13 amino acids. V lost 1 base and J 9 bases, leaving 12 bases between the germline ends. Germline V lookup: CDR1 SGHDN, CDR2 FVKESK. The chain's CDR3 is CASSQGGTRSYTF. The CDR3 DNA reads TGTGCCAGCAGCCAAGGAGGGACTAGAAGCTACACCTTC.

V is TRBV5-4 and J is TRBJ1-2; tentative D call: TRBD1 (6 bases). This CDR3 contains 16 residues. Trimming removed 9 bases from V and 4 bases from J, with 25 bases in between. Germline lookup yields CDR1 SGHNT and CDR2 YYREEE (reference sequence). The CDR3 region has the DNA TGTGCCACCCGACAGGAGCAGCCATCTGGGGGCTATGGCTACACCTTC. Amino acid sequence: CATRQEQPSGGYGYTF.

This clone has more than one count but fewer than ten. CDR3 region: CATSRDALSYEQYF. As DNA, the CDR3 is TGTGCCACCAGCAGAGATGCACTCTCCTACGAGCAGTACTTC. The V call is TRBV15, the J call TRBJ2-7; no clear D. This CDR3 spans 14 amino acids. Trimming removed 0 bases from V and 0 bases from J, with 6 bases in between. The germline V gene encodes CDR1 LNHNV and CDR2 YYDKDF (reference sequence). The whole variable domain, remainder taken from reference TRBV15 and TRBJ2-7, is DAMVIQNPRYQVTQFGKPVTLSCSQTLNHNVMYWYQQKSSQAPKLLFHYYDKDFNNEADTPDNFQSRRPNTSFCFLDIRSPGLGDTAMYLCATSRDALSYEQYFGPGTRLTVT.

About this clone: An end of the junction does not agree with germline; a read error may underlie this. CDR3 residues: CASSLTGAGGYTF. The CDR3 bases are TGTGCCAGCAGCCTAACAGGGGCCGGGGGCTACACCTTC. This rearrangement joins TRBV7-3 to TRBJ1-2; TRBD1 matches 7 bases. Germline values: CDR1 SGHTA, CDR2 FQGTGA. CDR3 length: 13 amino acids.

V and J are TRBV7-3 and TRBJ2-2; D is unresolved. The germline CDR1 and CDR2 sequences are SGHTA and FQGTGA. The V and J ends lost 4 bases and 5 bases respectively, with 8 bases between them. This CDR3 comprises 13 residues. DNA of the CDR3: TGTGCCAGCAGCTCAGCGCTAACCGGGGAGCTGTTTTTT. It specifies CASSSALTGELFF. The variable domain in full, with the rest retrieved from reference TRBV7-3 and TRBJ2-2, is GAGVSQTPSNKVTEKGKYVELRCDPISGHTALYWYRQSLGQGPEFLIYFQGTGAADDSGLPNDRFFAVRPEGSVSTLKIQRTERGDSAVYLCASSSALTGELFFGEGSRLTVL.

J is TRBJ1-2 and V is TRBV5-4; D may be TRBD1 (5 bases). V gave up 2 bases and J gave up 8 bases, with 13 bases separating them. CDR1 and CDR2 (germline): SGHNT, YYREEE (reference sequence). The CDR3 totals 13 residues. The CDR3 coding sequence is TGTGCCAGCAGCTTCCCCAGGGTTGGGGGCTACACCTTC. Protein product: CASSFPRVGGYTF. Full variable domain (remainder filled in from reference TRBV5-4 and TRBJ1-2): ETGVTQSPTHLIKTRGQQVTLRCSSQSGHNTVSWYQQALGQGPQFIFQYYREEENGRGNFPPRFSGLQFPNYSSELNVNALELDDSALYLCASSFPRVGGYTFGSGTRLTVV.

The CDR3 nucleotides are TGTGCCAGCAGTTTATCACCCCTGGCGGCCTCCTACGAGCAGTACTTC. Translated: CASSLSPLAASYEQYF. The J gene is TRBJ2-5, the V gene TRBV27; D not certain. The J call may be incorrect, as the DNA end agrees better with TRBJ2-7. Germline assignment: CDR1 MNHEY and CDR2 SMNVEV (reference sequence). The CDR3 totals 16 residues.

This clone was seen more than once but under ten times. CDR3 DNA sequence: TGTGCCAGCAGTGAACAGGGGTTGATCACCGGGGAGCTGTTTTTT. Its protein product is CASSEQGLITGELFF. V is TRBV2 and J is TRBJ2-2, with D tentatively TRBD1 (6 bases). Germline values: CDR1 SNHLY, CDR2 FYNNEI. CDR3 size: 15 residues. The V end lost 2 bases, the J end lost 4 bases, and 11 bases lay between the germline ends.

This clone was picked up a small number of times. This rearrangement joins TRBV10-3 to TRBJ1-4; 9 bases are shared with TRBD1. The germline V gene encodes CDR1 ENHRY and CDR2 SYGVKD. This CDR3 comprises 15 residues. The V gene end was trimmed by 4 bases and the J gene end by 7 bases; junction bases not matched to a gene: 7. DNA of the CDR3: TGTGCCATCAGTGGACCGGGACAGGGCTTTGAAAAACTGTTTTTT. The encoded protein is CAISGPGQGFEKLFF.

This sequence joins TRBV7-3 and TRBJ1-6, with 9 bases lining up with TRBD1. The J segment lost 13 bases and the V segment lost 1 base, leaving 8 bases of the junction unmatched. Germline V gene sequence: CDR1 SGHTA, CDR2 FQGTGA. CDR3 size: 15 residues. The CDR3: CASSLRPGQGSPLHF. For the CDR3, the DNA is TGTGCCAGCAGCTTAAGGCCGGGACAGGGATCCCCCCTCCACTTT.

This clone came up a few times. The chain combines TRBV11-3 with TRBJ2-5; perhaps TRBD1 as D (6 bases). In germline, CDR1 is SGHNT, CDR2 YENEEA. With 1 base removed from V and 2 bases from J, the gap between germline ends came to 11 bases. The CDR3 is made up of 15 amino acids. In DNA form, the CDR3 reads TGTGCCAGCAGCTTAGGGTATAGGGGGCAAGAGACCCAGTACTTC. Amino acids: CASSLGYRGQETQYF.

CDR3 in amino acids: CASSLTGYQETQYF. In nucleotides, the CDR3 is TGTGCCAGTAGCCTTACAGGGTACCAAGAGACCCAGTACTTC. This chain uses TRBV19 with TRBJ2-5, with D possibly TRBD1 on 6 matching bases. From germline, CDR1 is LNHDA and CDR2 SQIVND (reference sequence). This CDR3 comprises 14 residues. V was shortened by 6 bases and J by 0 bases, with 11 bases between the two germline ends.

The chain recombines TRBV25-1 with TRBJ1-1, with a tentative D call TRBD1 (6 bases). The CDR3 extends over 14 amino acids. Trimming removed 6 bases from V and 3 bases from J, with 14 bases in between. CDR1 is MGHDK, CDR2 SYGVNS, per germline. Here the CDR3 DNA reads TGTGCCAGCAGAAGGGGGGGCGGGCACACTGAAGCTTTCTTT. Translation gives CASRRGGGHTEAFF.

The chain recombines TRBV5-1 with TRBJ2-5, with D uncertain. The V and J ends lost 1 base and 5 bases respectively, with 9 bases between them. The CDR3 length is 13 residues. Germline V lookup: CDR1 SGHRS, CDR2 YFSETQ. The CDR3 region is CASSLTARETQYF. Here the CDR3 DNA reads TGCGCCAGCAGCTTGACAGCCAGGGAGACCCAGTACTTC.

The chain has TRBV12-5 and TRBJ2-1; maybe TRBD2 (6 bases). The V gene lost 6 bases and the J gene lost 7 bases, with 16 bases spanning the gap. Per germline, CDR1 LGHNT and CDR2 FRNRAP. The CDR3 is 14 amino acids. The CDR3: CASGIAVGPNEQFF. CDR3 nucleotide sequence: TGTGCTAGTGGGATAGCGGTGGGCCCTAATGAGCAGTTCTTC. The full variable domain, with the rest looked up from reference TRBV12-5 and TRBJ2-1, is DARVTQTPRHKVTEMGQEVTMRCQPILGHNTVFWYRQTMMQGLELLAYFRNRAPLDDSGMPKDRFSAEMPDATLATLKIQPSEPRDSAVYFCASGIAVGPNEQFFGPGTRLTVL.

The chain employs TRBV11-2 and TRBJ1-1; no firm D call. Germline CDR1 SGHAT, CDR2 FQNNGV. The CDR3 is 17 amino acids. Between the trimmed V and J ends, which lost 1 base and 0 bases, there was a span of 15 bases. CDR3 sequence: CASSLGSIGSMNTEAFF. CDR3 DNA sequence: TGTGCCAGCAGCTTAGGGTCGATAGGGAGCATGAACACTGAAGCTTTCTTT.

The chain recombines TRBV29-1 with TRBJ1-2, with D possibly matching TRBD1 (6 bases). The V end lost 7 bases, the J end lost 5 bases, and 17 bases lay between the germline ends. Germline CDR1 and CDR2: SQVTM and ANQGSEA. The CDR3 has 13 residues. This CDR3 is CSANREGLYGYTF. As DNA, the CDR3 is TGCAGCGCAAACAGGGAGGGATTGTATGGCTACACCTTC.

V is TRBV4-2 and J is TRBJ2-1, with 8 bases aligning to TRBD2. The CDR3 is made up of 18 amino acids. V lost 1 base, J lost 4 bases, and 12 bases stayed unmatched. The V gene's germline CDR1 is LGHNA and CDR2 YNFKEQ. CDR3: CASSQAPGLAGMYNEQFF. In nucleotides, the CDR3 is TGTGCCAGCAGCCAAGCTCCCGGTTTAGCGGGGATGTACAATGAGCAGTTCTTC.

The chain employs TRBV29-1 and TRBJ2-5, with 8 nucleotides matching TRBD2. Germline CDR1 reads SQVTM; CDR2 reads ANQGSEA. CDR3 length: 15 residues. V was pared by 8 bases and J by 4 bases, with 15 bases of the junction left unmatched. As DNA, the CDR3 is TGCAGCTCCACCAGGACTAGCACGGGTGGAGAGACCCAGTACTTC. Translation: CSSTRTSTGGETQYF.